A single sample is the source of the 8 T cell receptor beta chains below, sequenced in a study of radiation and T cells in renal cell carcinoma. TCRdb keeps only in-frame clones here, not all; method: immunoSEQ multiplex PCR. The sample has tens of thousands of clones; 70% to 80% are singletons. Time point reported: blood 4 weeks post-SBRT, at nephrectomy. Treatment given: 15 Gy SBRT to primary tumor, nephrectomy 4 weeks later. The source material was blood, sampled from a patient whose treatment included radiotherapy and nephrectomy. The receptors shown here come from a man aged 55 to 70 with renal cell carcinoma.

The chain couples TRBV19 to TRBJ1-1; 8 bases match TRBD1. CDR3 length equals 13 residues. Germline trimming cut 9 bases from V and 7 bases from J; bases unmatched to any gene: 10. In germline, CDR1 is LNHDA, CDR2 SQIVND (reference sequence). The CDR3 DNA follows: TGTGCCAGCCGAGAGACAGGGGATGATGAAGCTTTCTTT. It translates to CASRETGDDEAFF. Using reference TRBV19 and TRBJ1-1 for the parts outside the CDR3, the full variable domain is DGGITQSPKYLFRKEGQNVTLSCEQNLNHDAMYWYRQDPGQGLRLIYYSQIVNDFQKGDIAEGYSVSREKKESFPLTVTSAQKNPTAFYLCASRETGDDEAFFGQGTRLTVV.

This clone appeared a single time. V is TRBV11-2 and J is TRBJ2-3, with D hard to call. V was shortened by 5 bases and J by 2 bases, with 2 bases between the two germline ends. The CDR3 loop spans 11 amino acids. Germline CDR1 reads SGHAT; CDR2 reads FQNNGV. CDR3 DNA: TGTGCCAGCAGCGTCACAGATACGCAGTATTTT. Translating it yields CASSVTDTQYF. Based on the CDR3 plus reference TRBV11-2 and TRBJ2-3, the full variable domain is EAGVAQSPRYKIIEKRQSVAFWCNPISGHATLYWYQQILGQGPKLLIQFQNNGVVDDSQLPKDRFSAERLKGVDSTLKIQPAKLEDSAVYLCASSVTDTQYFGPGTRLTVL.

CDR3 nucleotide sequence: TGTGCCAGCAGCTTAACAGGGCCGGGCAATGAGCAGTTCTTC. It translates to CASSLTGPGNEQFF. The chain recombines TRBV7-3 with TRBJ2-1, with unresolved D. CDR1 is SGHTA and CDR2 is FQGTGA in the germline V gene. The CDR3 consists of 14 residues. The V gene lost 0 bases and the J gene lost 6 bases, with 9 bases spanning the gap.

The chain employs TRBV7-9 and TRBJ1-6, with D unclear. Deletions cut 1 base from V and 7 bases from J, with 5 bases between. Looked up from germline, CDR1 is SEHNR and CDR2 is FQNEAQ (reference sequence). The CDR3 consists of 13 residues. This CDR3 reads CASSLDLNSPLHF. The CDR3 DNA reads as TGTGCCAGCAGCTTAGACCTGAATTCACCCCTCCACTTT. Complete variable domain (other parts from reference TRBV7-9 and TRBJ1-6): DTGVSQNPRHKITKRGQNVTFRCDPISEHNRLYWYRQTLGQGPEFLTYFQNEAQLEKSRLLSDRFSAERPKGSFSTLEIQRTEQGDSAMYLCASSLDLNSPLHFGNGTRLTVT.

The chain links TRBV6-1 to TRBJ2-5, with TRBD2 matching over 11 bases. The junction had 11 bases not matched to a gene; V was cut back by 4 bases and J by 7 bases. Germline V gene data show CDR1 as MNHNS and CDR2 as SASEGT. CDR3 length: 16 amino acids. CDR3 DNA: TGTGCCAGCAGTGCCTCCCGGACTAGCGGGCCGTGGACCCAGTACTTC. This gives the protein CASSASRTSGPWTQYF.

This chain joins TRBV15 and TRBJ1-2; D is unclear. Trimming removed 5 bases at V and 4 bases at J, with 14 bases between. This CDR3 contains 14 residues. Germline V lookup: CDR1 LNHNV, CDR2 YYDKDF (reference sequence). CDR3 nucleotide sequence: TGTGCCACCAGCGATCAACCAACTAGCTATGGCTACACCTTC. Its protein is CATSDQPTSYGYTF.

This sequence joins TRBV5-1 and TRBJ1-1, with 7 bases aligning to TRBD1. Germline assignment: CDR1 SGHRS and CDR2 YFSETQ. The CDR3 is 15 residues long. After removal of 3 bases from V and 4 bases from J, the junction contained 9 bases not matched to a gene. CDR3 protein: CASSWIDREGTEAFF. CDR3 nucleotides: TGCGCCAGCAGCTGGATCGACAGGGAGGGCACTGAAGCTTTCTTT. Full variable domain (remainder filled in from reference TRBV5-1 and TRBJ1-1): KAGVTQTPRYLIKTRGQQVTLSCSPISGHRSVSWYQQTPGQGLQFLFEYFSETQRNKGNFPGRFSGRQFSNSRSEMNVSTLELGDSALYLCASSWIDREGTEAFFGQGTRLTVV.

This clone came up a few times. CDR3 bases: TGTGCCAGCAGAACGGGGGGGAAGCACAATGAGCAGTTCTTC. This gives the protein CASRTGGKHNEQFF. The rearrangement links TRBV6-5 to TRBJ2-1; 8 positions match TRBD2. Trimming at V came to 6 bases and at J to 5 bases, leaving 6 bases not matched to a gene. Germline loops: CDR1 MNHEY, CDR2 SVGAGI. The CDR3 spans 14 residues.